Listed below are T cell receptor beta chains from one sample, sequenced in a study of blood T cell repertoires in COVID-19. Profiled with immunoSEQ multiplex PCR; TCRdb holds only in-frame clones, not every one. The repertoire holds 200,000 to 250,000 clones, with 82% as singletons. The sequencing input was peripheral blood. These receptors were obtained from a woman of 80 years or more with COVID-19, enrolled during active disease. The CDR3 runs from the conserved cysteine through the conserved F or W. D genes are given only for firm matches. Clone size, where shown, is once, few, many, or a class for clones that have expanded.

. | . | TRBJ1-3 | TRBV2 | TGTGCCAGCACCGACCAGGTGATCTCTGGAAACACCATATATTTT | CASTDQVISGNTIYF
. | . | TRBJ1-5 | TRBV12-3/TRBV12-4 | TGTGCCAGCAGAGCAGGGGATGTTCAGCCCCAGCATTTT | CASRAGDVQPQHF
once | . | TRBJ2-4 | TRBV6-5 | TGTGCCAGCAGTTACTACCAGGGGGCCAAAAACATTCAGTACTTC | CASSYYQGAKNIQYF
. | . | TRBJ1-1 | TRBV7-3 | TGTGCCAGCAGCTCGCAGGGTGACACTGAAGCTTTCTTT | CASSSQGDTEAFF
. | . | TRBJ2-1 | TRBV19 | TGTGCCAGTAGTATGGACAGACTCTACAATGAGCAGTTCTTC | CASSMDRLYNEQFF
. | TRBD1 | TRBJ1-1 | TRBV29-1 | TGCAGCGTTGGGTACAGGGGGCGAGCGAGCACTGAAGCTTTCTTT | CSVGYRGRASTEAFF
few | . | TRBJ1-1 | TRBV7-2 | TGTGCCAGCAGCCTCGGGGGGTTTAACACTGAAGCTTTCTTT | CASSLGGFNTEAFF
. | . | TRBJ1-1 | TRBV4-1 | TGCGCCAGCAGCCAAGGACCTTGGGCCACTGAAGCTTTCTTT | CASSQGPWATEAFF
. | TRBD2 | TRBJ2-5 | TRBV5-5 | TGTGCCAGCAGCTCTGCACGCGGACTAGAGATGGAGACCCAGTACTTC | CASSSARGLEMETQYF
few | . | TRBJ2-5 | TRBV7-2 | TGTGCCAGCAGCCAACAAGAGACCCAGTACTTC | CASSQQETQYF
. | . | TRBJ1-3 | TRBV4-2 | TGTGCCAGCAGCCCATTAAATGGAGCAGGGGCGGGAAACACCATATATTTT | CASSPLNGAGAGNTIYF
. | . | TRBJ2-3 | TRBV9 | TGTGCCAGCAGCATAGAAGCCCGCACAGCTACGCAGTATTTT | CASSIEARTATQYF
. | TRBD2 | TRBJ2-5 | TRBV14 | TGTGCCAGCAGCACCCGGACTAGCGGGGTAGAGACCCAGTACTTC | CASSTRTSGVETQYF
. | TRBD1 | TRBJ1-6 | TRBV2 | TGTGCCAGCAGTGTCCACAGGGGGCAAGGTTCACCCCTCCACTTT | CASSVHRGQGSPLHF
. | . | TRBJ1-2 | TRBV28 | TGTGCCAGCAGTTTATCAGGGACACTTCCGACCCAAGGCTACACCTTC | CASSLSGTLPTQGYTF
. | TRBD2 | TRBJ2-3 | TRBV28 | TGTGCCAGCAGTCCTCTCGGCGGGAGTGCAGATACGCAGTATTTT | CASSPLGGSADTQYF
. | . | TRBJ1-5 | TRBV30 | TGTGCCTGGAGTGTACCCGGTCTGTATAGCAATCAGCCCCAGCATTTT | CAWSVPGLYSNQPQHF
few | . | TRBJ2-7 | TRBV5-4 | TGTGCCAGCAGCCACCCAATTAGAGACGAGCAGTACTTC | CASSHPIRDEQYF
. | TRBD1 | TRBJ2-2 | TRBV27 | TGTGCCAGCAGTCCCCGACAGGGGCCCGGGGAGCTGTTTTTT | CASSPRQGPGELFF
once | TRBD1 | TRBJ1-5 | TRBV7-9 | TGTGCCAGCAGCTTACAGGGGGCGGATCAGCCCCAGCATTTT | CASSLQGADQPQHF
once | TRBD2 | TRBJ2-2 | TRBV6-6 | TGTGCCAGCAGAGAGGGAGGGAAGGTCCCCGGGGAGCTGTTTTTT | CASREGGKVPGELFF
. | . | TRBJ1-1 | TRBV2 | TGTGCCAGCTTCCGGGACACGAGGAGTGGCACTGAAGCTTTCTTT | CASFRDTRSGTEAFF
. | TRBD2 | TRBJ2-2 | TRBV18 | TGTGCCAGCTCACCTAGCGGGGGCCAAAACACCGGGGAGCTGTTTTTT | CASSPSGGQNTGELFF
. | . | TRBJ2-2 | TRBV5-6 | TGTGCCAGCAGCTTTCGGGGGGCTGCCGGGGAGCTGTTTTTT | CASSFRGAAGELFF
. | TRBD1 | TRBJ1-6 | TRBV24-1 | TGTGCCACCAGTGATGGACAGGGGAATAATTCACCCCTCCACTTT | CATSDGQGNNSPLHF
. | . | TRBJ1-2 | TRBV19 | TGTGCCAGTAAAAGTTCGTCAGGGGAGAACTATGGCTACACCTTC | CASKSSSGENYGYTF
. | TRBD1 | TRBJ2-5 | TRBV2 | TGTGCCAGCGGCCTGACAGGGGCAAAAGAGACCCAGTACTTC | CASGLTGAKETQYF
. | TRBD1 | TRBJ2-7 | TRBV5-1 | TGCGCCAGCAGCCGGGACAGGGAGGCCTCCTACGAGCAGTACTTC | CASSRDREASYEQYF
. | . | TRBJ1-3 | TRBV29-1 | TGCAGCGTTGGACAAGGAAACACCATATATTTT | CSVGQGNTIYF
. | TRBD1 | TRBJ1-1 | TRBV12-3/TRBV12-4 | TGTGCCGGGGGGGGACAGGCTAACACTGAAGCTTTCTTT | CAGGGQANTEAFF
. | . | TRBJ1-6 | TRBV7-2 | TGTGCCAGCTCCCAGGGAAATTCACCCCTCCACTTT | CASSQGNSPLHF
. | . | TRBJ2-5 | TRBV9 | TGTGCCAGCAGCGTAGCAGGGCAGACGTACCAAGAGACCCAGTACTTC | CASSVAGQTYQETQYF
. | . | TRBJ2-3 | TRBV6-5 | TGTGCCAGCATCACTCTACCGGGGACGCAGTATTTT | CASITLPGTQYF
few | . | TRBJ2-7 | TRBV15 | TGTGCCACCAGCAGAGTCGGGGGAACCTACGAGCAGTACTTC | CATSRVGGTYEQYF
. | . | TRBJ2-7 | TRBV28 | TGTGCCAGCAGTTCCCAGGGCCGAAGGCGCGGCGAGCAGTACTTC | CASSSQGRRRGEQYF
. | TRBD2 | TRBJ2-3 | TRBV6-4 | TGTGCCAGCACCTCCGGGGGGGCAGGAGATACGCAGTATTTT | CASTSGGAGDTQYF
. | . | TRBJ2-2 | TRBV5-1 | TGCGCCAGCAGCCCACTCACTCCCGGGGAGCTGTTTTTT | CASSPLTPGELFF
. | . | TRBJ1-2 | TRBV5-5 | TGTGCCAGCAGCCGCGAGGGGGGGGCTAACTATGGCTACACCTTC | CASSREGGANYGYTF
few | TRBD1 | TRBJ1-1 | TRBV13 | TGTGCCAGCAGCTCGGACAGGGACACTGAAGCTTTCTTT | CASSSDRDTEAFF
. | TRBD2 | TRBJ2-1 | TRBV28 | TGTGCCAGCAGTGAACTAGCGGGCGGGAATGAGCAGTTCTTC | CASSELAGGNEQFF
. | . | TRBJ1-3 | TRBV2 | TGTGCCAGCAGTGTGCGAGTAGACACCATATATTTT | CASSVRVDTIYF